Following are 8 T cell receptor beta chains from one sample sequenced in a study of blood T cell repertoires in COVID-19. Using immunoSEQ multiplex PCR, the repertoire was profiled, and TCRdb retains in-frame clones only, with some absent. The table lists about 49,000 clones, 81% of them singletons. The sample consisted of peripheral blood. The receptors were sampled from a woman of 80 years or more with COVID-19, enrolled during active disease.

The sample holds a few counts of this clone. The V and J genes are TRBV10-3 and TRBJ2-1, with D tentatively TRBD1 (5 bases). V was clipped by 2 bases and J by 6 bases, with 8 bases between them. CDR1 is ENHRY, CDR2 SYGVKD, per germline. The CDR3 sequence is 13 residues long. CDR3 nucleotides: TGTGCCATCAGTGAGGGCAGGGTCAATGAGCAGTTCTTC. Translating gives CAISEGRVNEQFF.

The chain links TRBV5-1 to TRBJ2-1; 10 nucleotides agree with TRBD1. With V trimmed by 0 bases and J by 7 bases, 7 bases remained unmatched. CDR1 is SGHRS and CDR2 is YFSETQ in the germline V gene. The CDR3 runs to 16 residues. CDR3 nucleotides: TGCGCCAGCAGCTTGGAGGGGACAGGGGTTAGGAATGAGCAGTTCTTC. Translating it yields CASSLEGTGVRNEQFF.

The CDR3 region is CASSLIGQPQHF. CDR3 nucleotide sequence: TGTGCCAGCAGTTTAATCGGTCAGCCCCAGCATTTT. The chain links TRBV27 to TRBJ1-5; no definite D call. Germline loops: CDR1 MNHEY, CDR2 SMNVEV (reference sequence). Trimming removed 2 bases at V and 6 bases at J, with 5 bases between. This CDR3 comprises 12 residues.

J is TRBJ1-2 and V is TRBV3-1 (or the pseudogene TRBV3-2); 7 bases map to TRBD1. CDR1 and CDR2 (germline): LGHDT, YNNKEL (reference sequence). Losses at the gene ends were 5 bases for V and 7 bases for J; bases not matched to a gene: 7. This CDR3 region has 13 residues. CDR3 loop: CASSNSGGIGYTF. The CDR3 region has the DNA TGTGCCAGCAGCAATTCAGGGGGAATTGGCTACACCTTC.

The chain has TRBV18 and TRBJ2-7, with 10 bases identical to TRBD2. This CDR3 is built from 16 residues. Germline V CDR1 and CDR2: KGHSH, LQKENI. J was trimmed by 1 base and V by 6 bases; bases with no gene match: 9. As DNA, the CDR3 is TGTGCCAGCTCGTCCCGAACTAGCGGGATTTCCTACGAGCAGTACTTC. This gives the protein CASSSRTSGISYEQYF.

This chain joins TRBV19 and TRBJ1-5; D gene uncertain. With 4 bases removed from V and 4 bases from J, the gap between germline ends came to 11 bases. CDR1 and CDR2 (germline): LNHDA, SQIVND (reference sequence). The CDR3 has 14 residues. CDR3 sequence reads: CASSSQALNQPQHF. CDR3 coding DNA: TGTGCCAGTAGTAGTCAGGCCCTAAATCAGCCCCAGCATTTT.

V is TRBV11-2 and J is TRBJ1-2; weak D call: TRBD1 (6 bases). Between the trimmed V and J ends, which lost 0 bases and 7 bases, there was a span of 15 bases. The length of the CDR3 is 15 residues. Looked up from germline, CDR1 is SGHAT and CDR2 is FQNNGV. The CDR3 spells CASSLDAVGGGGYTF. The CDR3 DNA follows: TGTGCCAGCAGCTTAGATGCGGTAGGGGGTGGTGGCTACACCTTC.

The chain couples TRBV10-3 to TRBJ2-1; 14 bases are shared with TRBD2. The CDR3 is 15 residues long. V shed 5 bases, J shed 6 bases, and the junction held 3 bases outside the gene matches. Germline values: CDR1 ENHRY, CDR2 SYGVKD. This CDR3 is CAISIGTSGSNEQFF. The CDR3 nucleotides are TGTGCCATCAGTATAGGGACTAGCGGGAGCAATGAGCAGTTCTTC.